This entry concerns a single T cell receptor beta chain. What it binds is not known. Germline V lookup: CDR1 DFQATT, CDR2 SNEGSKA (reference sequence). The CDR3 has 15 amino acids. The data belong to a study of CXCR3-negative and CXCR3-positive naive CD8 T cells. Findings and caveats of the study: Within a donor, both naive subsets shared TRBV-TRBJ usage, unlike memory cells. For memory CD8+ cells diversity was much lower, but both naive subsets had comparably high diversity.

UMI labels and 5' RACE were used to prepare the TRB cDNA libraries. With the 5' RACE reads reprocessed, TCRdb shows one record per CDR3 protein and no DNA. This table lists some 61,000 distinct CDR3 sequences. This clonotype was obtained from a human donor in good health. Some clones in this sample may be carry-over from other donors' samples. The chain is built from TRBV20-1 and TRBJ2-7; the D call from TCRdb, TRBD2, cannot be confirmed without DNA. The sample comprised naive CXCR3- CD8+ T cells from blood. Indicated subset: CD45RO-CCR7+CD27+CD95- naive CD8+ T cells lacking CXCR3 (TNR3-). The CDR3 sequence: CSARGPAGFFYEQYF.